The sample holds many counts of the clone carrying this TCR beta chain. Its antigen is still unknown. The sample belongs to a study of CD8+CD57+ T cells in acquired aplastic anemia. Study-level results: Statistical testing detected no significant gap in CD8+ Simpson's diversity between patients and controls.

CDR3 and TCR beta VDJ profiling relied on genomic DNA as the template. TCRdb passed the reads through MiXCR, listing each CDR3 protein once. The profile shows 200,000 to 250,000 distinct CDR3 sequences, 34% of them singletons. With 7 bases removed from V and 2 bases from J, the gap between germline ends came to 16 bases. The CDR3 covers 14 residues. The germline V gene encodes CDR1 SGHRS and CDR2 YFSETQ. This rearrangement joins TRBV5-1 to TRBJ2-7; D is possibly TRBD2 (6 bases). This sequence was found in a human donor in good health, serving as a control. The sequenced sample consisted of sorted CD4+, CD8+, or CD8+CD57+ T cells (not recorded which) from PBMCs. Written as DNA, the CDR3 is TGCGCCAGCGCCCCCAGCGGGTCTACCTACGAGCAGTACTTC. Protein sequence: CASAPSGSTYEQYF.